This T cell receptor (beta chain) came from a study of blood T cells in healthy people across ages. Germline loops: CDR1 SEHNR, CDR2 FQNEAQ (reference sequence). J lost 8 bases, V lost 2 bases, and 5 bases had no gene match. The CDR3 runs to 15 residues. A second PCR, run for about 7 to 12 cycles, used a sample-barcoded 5' primer plus a J-beta primer mix. Carrying 12 random nucleotides, a template-switch adaptor labeled each individual cDNA molecule. TCRdb used MiXCR to reprocess the 5' RACE reads, holding one entry per CDR3 protein. Of roughly 1.5 million distinct CDR3 sequences listed, approximately 42% are singletons. This clonotype occurred a few times. Per sample, a minimum of 6 million PBMCs were isolated. Total RNA amounts of at least 6 micrograms were extracted per sample.

This clonotype was obtained from a woman aged 18-29 years in good health. The chain has TRBV7-9 and TRBJ2-1; 11 nucleotides match TRBD2. Sequenced material: blood. CDR3 in amino acids: CASSLKTSGVDEQFF. CDR3 sequence (DNA): TGTGCCAGCAGCTTAAAGACTAGCGGGGTCGATGAGCAGTTCTTC.